These 5 T cell receptor beta chains originate from one sample sequenced in a study of blood T cell repertoires in COVID-19. Profiled with immunoSEQ multiplex PCR; TCRdb holds only in-frame clones, not every one. This repertoire shows 150,000 to 200,000 clones, 70% to 80% found once; its top ten account for around an eighth. The source material was peripheral blood. The receptors shown here come from a man aged 45-65 years who had recovered from COVID-19.

J is TRBJ2-3 and V is TRBV19, with 7 bases aligning to TRBD2. This CDR3 is built from 14 residues. V was clipped by 5 bases and J by 0 bases; unmatched bases: 2. Per germline, CDR1 LNHDA and CDR2 SQIVND (reference sequence). The CDR3 protein is CASSFSGSTDTQYF. CDR3 nucleotide sequence: TGTGCCAGTAGTTTTAGCGGGAGCACAGATACGCAGTATTTT. Based on the CDR3 plus reference TRBV19 and TRBJ2-3, the full variable domain is DGGITQSPKYLFRKEGQNVTLSCEQNLNHDAMYWYRQDPGQGLRLIYYSQIVNDFQKGDIAEGYSVSREKKESFPLTVTSAQKNPTAFYLCASSFSGSTDTQYFGPGTRLTVL.

This sequence joins TRBV20-1 and TRBJ2-7, with 11 bases matching TRBD2. The ends lost 3 bases at V and 4 bases at J; junction bases unmatched: 5. The CDR3 spans 14 residues. Germline V gives CDR1 DFQATT, CDR2 SNEGSKA (reference sequence). The DNA of the CDR3 is TGCAGTGCTAGTCATAGCGGGAGGGAATACGAGCAGTACTTC. It specifies CSASHSGREYEQYF.

The rearrangement joins TRBV6-4 to TRBJ2-3, with D unclear. V was shortened by 0 bases and J by 4 bases, with 8 bases between the two germline ends. Germline V gives CDR1 MRHNA, CDR2 SNTAGT. The CDR3 spans 14 residues. The CDR3 sequence: CASSDSGSSDTQYF. Written as DNA, the CDR3 is TGTGCCAGCAGTGACTCCGGTAGCTCAGATACGCAGTATTTT.

The CDR3 nucleotides are TGTGCCTGGAATCGCGGTCTGCGGGGTGAGCAGTTCTTC. It encodes CAWNRGLRGEQFF. J is TRBJ2-1 and V is TRBV30; the D gene is possibly TRBD2 (6 bases). The CDR3 runs 13 residues. The germline V gene has CDR1 GTSNPN and CDR2 SVGIG (reference sequence). Trimming cost V 4 bases and J 9 bases, with 16 bases left between them.

The chain uses TRBV10-3 and TRBJ1-2; a weak D match, TRBD1 (6 bases). V lost 6 bases and J 5 bases, leaving 16 bases between the germline ends. Germline V gene data show CDR1 as ENHRY and CDR2 as SYGVKD. The CDR3 spans 14 residues. CDR3 nucleotide sequence: TGTGCCATCAGCCGACAGGACACCGGGTATGGCTACACCTTC. Translation gives CAISRQDTGYGYTF.